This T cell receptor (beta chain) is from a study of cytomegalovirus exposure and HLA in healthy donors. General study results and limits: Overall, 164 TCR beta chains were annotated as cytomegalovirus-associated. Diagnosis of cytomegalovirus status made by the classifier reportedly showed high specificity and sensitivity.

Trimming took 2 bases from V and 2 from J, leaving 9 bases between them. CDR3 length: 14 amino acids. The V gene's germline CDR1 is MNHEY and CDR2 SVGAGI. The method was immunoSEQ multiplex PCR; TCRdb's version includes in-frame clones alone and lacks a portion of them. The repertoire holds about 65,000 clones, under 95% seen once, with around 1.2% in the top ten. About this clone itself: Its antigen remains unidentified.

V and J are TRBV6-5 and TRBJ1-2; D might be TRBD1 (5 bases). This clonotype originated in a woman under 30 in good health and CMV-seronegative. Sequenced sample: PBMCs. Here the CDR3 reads CASSYGGYNYGYTF. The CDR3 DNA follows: TGTGCCAGCAGTTACGGGGGGTACAACTATGGCTACACCTTC.